The 25 T cell receptor beta chains presented below share a single source sample, sequenced in a study of TIL therapy for anti-PD-1-resistant metastatic lung cancer (dated by TCRdb to the early 2020s). Using bias-controlled multiplex PCR with the immunoSEQ v3 hsTCRB kit, the TCR beta CDR3 regions were amplified from genomic DNA. Held by TCRdb, this immuneACCESS table contains in-frame sequences only and omits some clones. Under half of the omission traces to an unresolved V gene where checked; the cause of the rest is unknown. Across this sample there are approximately 12,000 clones, with roughly 50% seen only once. Jointly, the top ten make up about 7.4% of the sample. The meaning of the sample's time point label: pre-treatment sample, taken before nivolumab and TIL therapy. The baseline tumor samples, taken from the same resection that was used to grow TIL, were excised metastases, most often pleural nodules or supraclavicular lymph nodes.

The sequenced sample was tumor tissue, obtained at baseline. All receptors derive from a person aged 25 to 85 with non-small cell lung cancer.

The chain uses TRBV25-1 and TRBJ2-1; D is possibly TRBD1 (6 bases). The CDR3 totals 15 residues. The V gene lost 6 bases and the J gene lost 4 bases, with 16 bases spanning the gap. CDR1 and CDR2 (germline): MGHDK, SYGVNS. The CDR3 region is CASRRQGQGYNEQFF. The CDR3 DNA reads TGTGCCAGCAGACGCCAGGGGCAGGGGTACAATGAGCAGTTCTTC.

The chain is built from TRBV30 and TRBJ2-3; TRBD1 agrees at 10 bases. Looked up from germline, CDR1 is GTSNPN and CDR2 is SVGIG (reference sequence). Losses at the gene ends were 5 bases for V and 4 bases for J; bases not matched to a gene: 6. The length of the CDR3 is 14 residues. The CDR3 sequence: CAWGRQGASDTQYF. The CDR3 nucleotides read TGTGCCTGGGGAAGACAGGGGGCGTCAGATACGCAGTATTTT.

The chain uses TRBV28 and TRBJ1-5; 7 nucleotides agree with TRBD1. The CDR3 loop spans 12 amino acids. CDR1 and CDR2 (germline): MDHEN, SYDVKM. The V and J ends lost 2 bases and 13 bases, in that order; junction bases with no gene match: 5. In DNA, the CDR3 is TGTGCCAGCAGTTTAGGAGAGACAGGGCAGCATTTT. Its protein product is CASSLGETGQHF.

V usage is TRBV5-5 and J usage is TRBJ1-6; D is uncertain. CDR1 is SGHKS, CDR2 YYEKEE, per germline (reference sequence). The V end lost 1 base, the J end lost 10 bases, and 6 bases lay between the germline ends. This CDR3 comprises 12 residues. The CDR3 DNA sequence: TGTGCCAGCAGCTTGAACGGCTCACCCCTCCACTTT. Translating it yields CASSLNGSPLHF.

The chain employs TRBV14 and TRBJ2-1; the match to TRBD2 covers 9 bases. The germline CDR1 and CDR2 sequences are SGHDN and FVKESK. With 5 bases clipped from V and 9 bases from J, the junction kept 8 bases outside the gene matches. This CDR3 has 14 amino acids. The CDR3 DNA sequence: TGTGCCAGCAGCGCGTTGGCGGGGGGGCGTGAGCAGTTCTTC. Encoded protein: CASSALAGGREQFF.

The chain has TRBV12-5 and TRBJ2-2; tentatively, D is TRBD1 or TRBD2 (6 bases each). The ends were cut back, 6 bases at V and 3 bases at J, with 20 bases in the middle. This CDR3 has 17 residues. CDR1 LGHNT and CDR2 FRNRAP come from the germline V gene. This CDR3 is CASGHGGPQGDTGELFF. The CDR3, as DNA: TGTGCTAGTGGCCACGGGGGCCCCCAAGGGGACACCGGGGAGCTGTTTTTT.

The table lists this clone with a few counts. The rearrangement links TRBV5-4 to TRBJ2-2; 13 bases match TRBD2. Germline V gives CDR1 SGHNT, CDR2 YYREEE (reference sequence). The CDR3 is 16 amino acids. Germline trimming cut 3 bases from V and 6 bases from J; bases unmatched to any gene: 5. CDR3 loop: CASSSPGLAGAGELFF. Here the CDR3 DNA reads TGTGCCAGCAGCTCGCCAGGACTAGCGGGAGCCGGGGAGCTGTTTTTT.

This clone was picked up one time. The CDR3 DNA sequence: TGTGCCAGCAGCCCCTGGCAGCGGGGTAGGAATGAGCAGTTCTTC. It translates to CASSPWQRGRNEQFF. The chain is built from TRBV7-2 and TRBJ2-1; 7 positions match TRBD2. V gave up 5 bases and J gave up 7 bases; unmatched junction bases: 11. Germline V gene lookup returns CDR1 SGHTA and CDR2 FQGNSA. This CDR3 has 15 residues.

DNA for the CDR3: TGCGCCAGCAGCTTGAGAACCAGGGGGCTCACCGGGGAGCTGTTTTTT. It translates to CASSLRTRGLTGELFF. The rearrangement uses TRBV5-1 and TRBJ2-2, with 8 positions matching TRBD1. Germline V lookup: CDR1 SGHRS, CDR2 YFSETQ. There are 16 residues in the CDR3. V lost 1 base, J lost 4 bases, and 6 bases stayed unmatched.

This chain connects TRBV29-1 to TRBJ2-6, with D possibly TRBD2 on 6 matching bases. The CDR3 is 17 amino acids. The germline V gene has CDR1 SQVTM and CDR2 ANQGSEA. Between the trimmed V and J ends, which lost 2 bases and 0 bases, there was a span of 14 bases. The DNA of the CDR3 is TGCAGCGTTGAATCGGGGGAGAATTACTCTGGGGCCAACGTCCTGACTTTC. Translation gives CSVESGENYSGANVLTF. Variable domain in full (rest from reference TRBV29-1 and TRBJ2-6): SAVISQKPSRDICQRGTSLTIQCQVDSQVTMMFWYRQQPGQSLTLIATANQGSEATYESGFVIDKFPISRPNLTFSTLTVSNMSPEDSSIYLCSVESGENYSGANVLTFGAGSRLTVL.

By share, this clone ranks as medium-sized. V gene TRBV7-3 combines with J gene TRBJ2-3; TRBD2 matches 15 bases. V shed 3 bases, J shed 1 base, and the junction held 11 bases outside the gene matches. CDR1 and CDR2 (germline): SGHTA, FQGTGA. The CDR3 is 20 residues long. The CDR3 protein is CASSFRTSGGVQLGTDTQYF. The CDR3 nucleotides read TGTGCCAGCAGCTTCCGGACTAGCGGGGGGGTGCAACTCGGCACAGATACGCAGTATTTT.

The chain uses TRBV18 and TRBJ2-2, with TRBD2 matching 8 bases. Germline CDR1 KGHSH, CDR2 LQKENI. The CDR3 is 15 residues long. V trimming: 3 bases; J trimming: 1 base; junction bases outside the gene matches: 1. The CDR3 region is CASSPGLGNTGELFF. The DNA for the CDR3 is TGTGCCAGCTCACCGGGACTAGGGAACACCGGGGAGCTGTTTTTT.

This chain uses TRBV6-5 with TRBJ1-2, with 7 bases identical to TRBD1. From germline, CDR1 is MNHEY and CDR2 SVGAGI. The CDR3 sequence is 14 residues long. V dropped 4 bases and J dropped 4; count of bases not matched to a gene: 6. The CDR3 sequence: CASSSDRLSYGYTF. For the CDR3, the DNA is TGTGCCAGCAGTTCGGACAGGCTCAGCTATGGCTACACCTTC.

V usage is TRBV10-1 and J usage is TRBJ2-2; no firm D call. The CDR3 contains 14 residues. Germline values: CDR1 WNHNN, CDR2 SYGVQD (reference sequence). V gave up 5 bases and J gave up 2 bases, with 9 bases separating them. CDR3 amino acids: CASSRAYNTGELFF. The CDR3 nucleotides are TGCGCCAGCAGTCGGGCTTATAACACCGGGGAGCTGTTTTTT.

This sequence joins TRBV4-1 and TRBJ2-1, with D possibly being TRBD2 (6 bases). V was shortened by 0 bases and J by 6 bases, with 15 bases between the two germline ends. The CDR3 is 16 amino acids. Germline CDR1 is MGHRA and CDR2 is YSYEKL. As DNA, the CDR3 is TGCGCCAGCAGCCAAGATCCCAGGGCCGGGAGCAATGAGCAGTTCTTC. Protein: CASSQDPRAGSNEQFF.

The gene calls are TRBV6-5 and TRBJ1-5, with a tentative D call TRBD1 (5 bases). Trimming cost V 6 bases and J 3 bases, with 12 bases left between them. The CDR3 covers 14 residues. Germline values: CDR1 MNHEY, CDR2 SVGAGI. CDR3: CASRPGTDNQPQHF. CDR3 bases: TGTGCCAGCAGGCCCGGGACGGACAATCAGCCCCAGCATTTT.

This clone was picked up a small number of times. The chain links TRBV13 to TRBJ2-1; D not certain. Germline V CDR1 and CDR2: PRHDT, FYEKMQ (reference sequence). CDR3 length equals 15 residues. V dropped 1 base and J dropped 5 bases, with 12 bases sitting between them. The CDR3 region is CASSLVGGTNNEQFF. CDR3 DNA sequence: TGTGCCAGCAGCTTAGTTGGCGGAACGAACAATGAGCAGTTCTTC.

This CDR3 is CASSWTREGEQFF. In DNA, the CDR3 is TGTGCCAGCAGTTGGACCCGGGAAGGTGAGCAGTTCTTC. The rearrangement uses TRBV6-5 and TRBJ2-1, with a weak D call TRBD2 (5 bases). CDR1 and CDR2 (germline): MNHEY, SVGAGI. V was clipped by 4 bases and J by 9 bases, with 13 bases between them. This CDR3 has 13 amino acids.

The chain uses TRBV30 and TRBJ2-5, with TRBD1 matching over 9 bases. The CDR3 runs to 14 residues. Germline V CDR1 and CDR2: GTSNPN, SVGIG (reference sequence). V lost 5 bases, J lost 5 bases, and 9 bases stayed unmatched. This chain's CDR3 is CAWEPGQGGETQYF. CDR3 DNA: TGTGCCTGGGAACCGGGACAGGGTGGGGAGACCCAGTACTTC.

V gene TRBV7-6 combines with J gene TRBJ1-2; D is unclear. Germline V gene lookup returns CDR1 SGHVS and CDR2 FNYEAQ. This CDR3 comprises 15 residues. Trimming stripped 2 bases from V and 6 bases from J, with 16 bases between. The CDR3 sequence: CASSLMDNSVHGYTF. CDR3 nucleotide sequence: TGTGCCAGCAGCTTAATGGATAACAGTGTTCATGGCTACACCTTC. The entire variable domain, with the rest obtained from reference TRBV7-6 and TRBJ1-2, is as follows: GAGVSQSPRYKVTKRGQDVALRCDPISGHVSLYWYRQALGQGPEFLTYFNYEAQQDKSGLPNDRFSAERPEGSISTLTIQRTEQRDSAMYRCASSLMDNSVHGYTFGSGTRLTVV.

The chain has TRBV5-4 and TRBJ2-3; 9 bases match TRBD2. Germline V gene lookup returns CDR1 SGHNT and CDR2 YYREEE (reference sequence). The V segment lost 3 bases and the J segment 0 bases; nucleotides outside the gene matches: 2. This CDR3 is 15 amino acids long. The chain's CDR3 is CASSSLAGSTDTQYF. The DNA of the CDR3 is TGTGCCAGCAGCTCGCTAGCGGGGAGCACAGATACGCAGTATTTT.

The chain links TRBV3-1 (or the pseudogene TRBV3-2) to TRBJ1-4; D remains unclear. The CDR3 spans 17 residues. Looked up from germline, CDR1 is LGHDT and CDR2 is YNNKEL (reference sequence). The V and J ends lost 0 bases and 5 bases respectively, with 16 bases between them. The CDR3: CASSQDLYSRTNEKLFF. CDR3 nucleotides: TGTGCCAGCAGCCAAGATCTTTACTCCAGAACAAATGAAAAACTGTTTTTT.

This clone has more than one count but fewer than ten. CDR3 sequence: CASSHNAGVNAYEQYF. DNA for the CDR3: TGTGCCAGCAGTCATAATGCGGGGGTAAACGCCTACGAGCAGTACTTC. This chain links TRBV2 with TRBJ2-7; 7 positions agree with TRBD2. CDR3 length: 16 residues. The V segment lost 5 bases and the J segment 2 bases; nucleotides outside the gene matches: 12. CDR1 and CDR2 from the germline V gene are SNHLY and FYNNEI.

The CDR3, as DNA: TGCAGTGCGTGGGAGGCGGTTGAAGCTTTCTTT. This codes for CSAWEAVEAFF. V gene TRBV20-1 combines with J gene TRBJ1-1; D unclear. The germline gives CDR1 DFQATT, CDR2 SNEGSKA (reference sequence). This CDR3 spans 11 amino acids. The V gene lost 6 bases and the J gene lost 7 bases, with 12 bases spanning the gap.

The J gene is TRBJ1-2, the V gene TRBV19; D call uncertain. V lost 7 bases and J 8 bases, leaving 14 bases between the germline ends. Per the germline V gene, CDR1 is LNHDA and CDR2 is SQIVND (reference sequence). CDR3 length: 12 amino acids. The CDR3, as DNA: TGTGCCAGTACCTTACGATCCGGCGGCTACACCTTC. Residues: CASTLRSGGYTF.